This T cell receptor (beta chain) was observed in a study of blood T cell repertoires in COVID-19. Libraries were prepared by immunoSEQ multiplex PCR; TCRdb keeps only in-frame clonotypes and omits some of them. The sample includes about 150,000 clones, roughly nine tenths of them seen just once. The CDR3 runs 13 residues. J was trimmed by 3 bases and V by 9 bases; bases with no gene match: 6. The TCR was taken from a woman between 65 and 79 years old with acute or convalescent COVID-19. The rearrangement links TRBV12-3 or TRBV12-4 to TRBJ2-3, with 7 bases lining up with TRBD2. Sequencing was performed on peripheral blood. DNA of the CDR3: TGTGCCAGTCGAACTAGCGCTACAGATACGCAGTATTTT. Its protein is CASRTSATDTQYF.